The 30 T cell receptor beta chains listed next were all sequenced from one sample in a study of shared clonotypes between healthy human individuals. Assay: immunoSEQ multiplex PCR; the TCRdb copy retains only in-frame clones and omits some. The table shows about 2.4 million clones, with 90% to 95% occurring only once. Source material: naive CD4+ T cells sorted from blood. Subset defined: CD45RA+ positively selected. The receptors come from a man younger than 35 in good health.

The chain combines TRBV7-9 with TRBJ2-7; D gene ambiguous. The germline V and J ends were trimmed by 1 base and 8 bases, with 18 bases remaining between them. Germline CDR1 reads SEHNR; CDR2 reads FQNEAQ (reference sequence). The CDR3 extends over 15 amino acids. CDR3 residues: CASSLDQIIGSQQYF. The CDR3 DNA is TGTGCCAGCAGCTTAGATCAGATTATCGGATCTCAGCAGTACTTC.

The chain is built from TRBV10-2 and TRBJ1-3, with D unresolved. Germline loops: CDR1 WSHSY, CDR2 SAAADI. The CDR3 is 14 residues long. V lost 7 bases, J lost 8 bases, and 18 bases lay in between. The CDR3 spells CASTQRARADTIYF. DNA of the CDR3: TGCGCCAGCACCCAAAGAGCAAGGGCTGACACCATATATTTT.

The chain combines TRBV6-1 with TRBJ1-5; no definite D call. Germline CDR1 MNHNS, CDR2 SASEGT. CDR3 length equals 15 residues. V was trimmed by 6 bases and J by 0 bases, leaving 12 bases between them. CDR3 in amino acids: CASRGLDPSNQPQHF. CDR3 sequence (DNA): TGTGCCAGCAGAGGACTCGATCCTAGCAATCAGCCCCAGCATTTT.

V gene TRBV19 combines with J gene TRBJ2-4, with 10 bases matching TRBD1. The CDR3 extends over 16 amino acids. Looked up from germline, CDR1 is LNHDA and CDR2 is SQIVND (reference sequence). V was clipped by 5 bases and J by 9 bases; unmatched bases: 13. CDR3 sequence: CASSASGTGAKGIQYF. Written as DNA, the CDR3 is TGTGCCAGTAGTGCGTCCGGGACAGGGGCGAAGGGCATTCAGTACTTC.

The chain joins TRBV19 to TRBJ2-7; 13 nucleotides match TRBD2. This CDR3 is built from 16 residues. After removal of 5 bases from V and 2 bases from J, the junction contained 6 bases not matched to a gene. Per the germline V gene, CDR1 is LNHDA and CDR2 is SQIVND (reference sequence). The CDR3, as DNA: TGTGCCAGTAGTCACTCCGGGACTAGCGGGACCTACGAGCAGTACTTC. Its protein is CASSHSGTSGTYEQYF.

Concerning this clone: Different DNA sequences within this sample yield the same CDR3. The rearrangement uses TRBV6-1 and TRBJ1-5; D not certain. The CDR3 extends over 12 amino acids. Germline values: CDR1 MNHNS, CDR2 SASEGT. Deletions cut 6 bases from V and 1 base from J, with 4 bases between. Written as DNA, the CDR3 is TGTGCCAGCAGCGCGAGCAATCAGCCCCAGCATTTT. It encodes CASSASNQPQHF.

The chain recombines TRBV9 with TRBJ2-3, with D possibly being TRBD2 (6 bases). The ends were cut back, 4 bases at V and 3 bases at J, with 12 bases in the middle. The CDR3 has 14 residues. Looked up from germline, CDR1 is SGDLS and CDR2 is YYNGEE. DNA of the CDR3: TGTGCCAGCAGCCCCTACGGGAGTACAGATACGCAGTATTTT. Its protein is CASSPYGSTDTQYF.

The V gene is TRBV9, the J gene TRBJ1-4; D gene ambiguous. There are 13 residues in the CDR3. In germline, CDR1 is SGDLS, CDR2 YYNGEE. Trimming removed 4 bases at V and 13 bases at J, with 17 bases between. This CDR3 reads CASSPRTADRLFF. The CDR3 coding sequence is TGTGCCAGCAGCCCGAGGACGGCTGATCGACTGTTTTTT. Drawing the rest from reference TRBV9 and TRBJ1-4, the complete variable domain is DSGVTQTPKHLITATGQRVTLRCSPRSGDLSVYWYQQSLDQGLQFLIQYYNGEERAKGNILERFSAQQFPDLHSELNLSSLELGDSALYFCASSPRTADRLFFGSGTQLSVL.

Comment on this clone: The sample has other DNA sequences that encode this CDR3 too. V usage is TRBV18 and J usage is TRBJ2-3, with D hard to call. From germline, CDR1 is KGHSH and CDR2 LQKENI. Trimming shortened V by 1 base and J by 4 bases, and 3 bases separated the two germline ends. The CDR3 length is 12 residues. The CDR3 region is CASSPRSDTQYF. The CDR3 DNA reads as TGTGCCAGCTCACCACGATCAGATACGCAGTATTTT.

The count of this clone is one. The rearrangement links TRBV6-1 to TRBJ2-2; D is perhaps TRBD2 (6 bases). The CDR3 is made up of 14 amino acids. CDR1 and CDR2 from the germline V gene are MNHNS and SASEGT. V lost 11 bases to trimming and J lost 1 base, with 14 bases between them. The CDR3 is CAWGGGENTGELFF. DNA of the CDR3: TGTGCCTGGGGAGGCGGGGAGAACACCGGGGAGCTGTTTTTT.

This chain connects TRBV5-8 to TRBJ2-7, with 7 bases matching TRBD1. The CDR3 covers 15 residues. Germline values: CDR1 SGHTS, CDR2 YDEGEE. V lost 3 bases, J lost 2 bases, and 8 bases stayed unmatched. The CDR3 coding sequence is TGTGCCAGCAGCTCGGGGAGAGGGGGCGCCTACGAGCAGTACTTC. Its protein product is CASSSGRGGAYEQYF. Filled out from reference TRBV5-8 and TRBJ2-7, the complete variable domain reads EAGVTQSPTHLIKTRGQQATLRCSPISGHTSVYWYQQALGLGLQFLLWYDEGEERNRGNFPPRFSGRQFPNYSSELNVNALELEDSALYLCASSSGRGGAYEQYFGPGTRLTVT.

The rearrangement joins TRBV25-1 to TRBJ2-2; D possibly corresponds to TRBD1 (5 bases). Trimming removed 2 bases from V and 7 bases from J, with 14 bases in between. CDR1 is MGHDK and CDR2 is SYGVNS in the germline V gene. This CDR3 comprises 15 residues. CDR3 region: CASSEGADRYGELFF. The CDR3 DNA reads as TGTGCCAGCAGTGAAGGGGCGGATCGTTACGGGGAGCTGTTTTTT.

The V and J genes are TRBV5-4 and TRBJ1-2; weak D call: TRBD1 (5 bases). The CDR3 spans 14 residues. The V gene's germline CDR1 is SGHNT and CDR2 YYREEE (reference sequence). V was cut by 0 bases and J by 4 bases, with 10 bases left in between. Here the CDR3 DNA reads TGTGCCAGCAGCTTGGGGGGCCCAAGCTATGGCTACACCTTC. It translates to CASSLGGPSYGYTF.

The chain uses TRBV5-6 and TRBJ2-5; no clear D. The CDR3 is 14 amino acids. The germline CDR1 and CDR2 sequences are SGHDT and YYEEEE. Trimming shortened V by 1 base and J by 5 bases, and 12 bases separated the two germline ends. The CDR3 reads CASSLPRPVETQYF. The CDR3 DNA is TGTGCCAGCAGCTTGCCTAGACCTGTTGAGACCCAGTACTTC.

This rearrangement joins TRBV28 to TRBJ2-1; TRBD2 might be the D (6 bases). The length of the CDR3 is 15 residues. The germline V and J ends were trimmed by 10 bases and 6 bases, with 22 bases remaining between them. The germline CDR1 and CDR2 sequences are MDHEN and SYDVKM. The CDR3 is CATTNGGLISNEQFF. CDR3 DNA: TGTGCCACCACCAACGGGGGACTTATTAGCAATGAGCAGTTCTTC.

With respect to this clone: The same CDR3 also results from other DNA sequences found in this sample. The CDR3 DNA is TGTGCCAGCTCACCACCGGGACAGGCTAATGAAAAACTGTTTTTT. Translated, it gives CASSPPGQANEKLFF. V gene TRBV18 combines with J gene TRBJ1-4; 8 bases match TRBD1. Germline assignment: CDR1 KGHSH and CDR2 LQKENI. The CDR3 is 15 residues long. Losses at the gene ends were 0 bases for V and 3 bases for J; bases not matched to a gene: 0.

To note about this clone: Other DNA sequences within the sample encode an identical CDR3. The chain employs TRBV29-1 and TRBJ2-3, with 12 nucleotides matching TRBD2. CDR1 and CDR2 (germline): SQVTM, ANQGSEA. J lost 3 bases, V lost 6 bases, and 4 bases had no gene match. The CDR3 is made up of 14 amino acids. CDR3 amino acids: CSVSGLAGTDTQYF. DNA for the CDR3: TGCAGCGTCTCGGGACTAGCGGGTACAGATACGCAGTATTTT.

Regarding this clone: At one boundary the junction diverges from the germline segment, which might be a read error. This chain uses TRBV6-6 with TRBJ2-5; weak D call: TRBD2 (6 bases). The CDR3 runs 16 residues. The germline V gene has CDR1 MNHNY and CDR2 SVGAGI (reference sequence). The CDR3 DNA reads as TGTGCCAGCAGTTTTTCTGGGGGACTGTATCAAGAGGCCCAGTACTTC. Protein sequence: CASSFSGGLYQEAQYF.

Concerning this clone: One end of the junction fails to match germline, which may point to a read error. The rearrangement links TRBV7-7 to TRBJ2-5; a possible D gene is TRBD2 (6 bases). The CDR3 is 15 residues long. The germline V gene encodes CDR1 SSHAT and CDR2 FNYEAQ (reference sequence). CDR3 in amino acids: CASSLIGTPQETQYF. The CDR3 DNA is TGTGCTAGCAGCTTAATCGGGACTCCTCAAGAGACCCAGTACTTC.

The chain uses TRBV2 and TRBJ2-1; D possibly corresponds to TRBD2 (5 bases). Germline V gives CDR1 SNHLY, CDR2 FYNNEI. The CDR3 contains 14 residues. Trimming took off 1 base at V and 8 bases at J, with 12 bases between the two ends. DNA for the CDR3: TGTGCCAGCAGTGAAGGGCTAGCTTTACATGAGCAGTTCTTC. This translates into CASSEGLALHEQFF.

The chain couples TRBV5-1 to TRBJ2-7; TRBD1 agrees at 7 bases. The germline CDR1 and CDR2 sequences are SGHRS and YFSETQ. Losses at the gene ends were 0 bases for V and 4 bases for J; bases not matched to a gene: 10. This CDR3 is 16 amino acids long. The CDR3: CASSLGLGQIGYEQYF. The CDR3 coding sequence is TGCGCCAGCAGCTTGGGGCTGGGACAGATTGGGTACGAGCAGTACTTC.

V gene TRBV19 combines with J gene TRBJ2-7; a weak D match, TRBD1 (5 bases). Germline-derived CDR1 and CDR2 are LNHDA and SQIVND (reference sequence). V was pared by 5 bases and J by 4 bases, with 12 bases between. There are 13 residues in the CDR3. DNA of the CDR3: TGTGCCAGTAGTGACAAGAAGGGGTACGAGCAGTACTTC. Translated, it gives CASSDKKGYEQYF.

The chain uses TRBV27 and TRBJ2-5; D assignment may be TRBD1 or TRBD2 (6 bases each). V lost 5 bases to trimming and J lost 4 bases, with 20 bases between them. CDR3 length equals 16 residues. CDR1 and CDR2 from the germline V gene are MNHEY and SMNVEV (reference sequence). Here the CDR3 reads CASSPREGGRLETQYF. In DNA form, the CDR3 reads TGTGCCAGCAGTCCCCGGGAAGGGGGGCGGTTAGAGACCCAGTACTTC.

This clone was counted a few times. The chain carries TRBV29-1 and TRBJ2-2, with 7 bases identical to TRBD1. Germline V CDR1 and CDR2: SQVTM, ANQGSEA. J was trimmed by 4 bases and V by 3 bases; bases with no gene match: 2. The CDR3 length is 13 residues. The CDR3 loop is CSVDKGATGELFF. For the CDR3, the DNA is TGCAGCGTTGATAAGGGGGCCACCGGGGAGCTGTTTTTT.

CDR3 DNA: TGTGCCACCGGACTAGCGGGAGGCCACGAGCAGTACTTC. Translating it yields CATGLAGGHEQYF. The chain is built from TRBV10-3 and TRBJ2-7; TRBD2 matches 14 bases. Germline V gene sequence: CDR1 ENHRY, CDR2 SYGVKD. CDR3 length: 13 amino acids. V lost 10 bases, J lost 5 bases, and 4 bases stayed unmatched.

This chain joins TRBV6-4 and TRBJ1-5, with D tentatively TRBD1 (5 bases). V lost 6 bases and J lost 3, with 9 bases in between. The germline gives CDR1 MRHNA, CDR2 SNTAGT. The CDR3 sequence is 13 residues long. The CDR3 DNA reads as TGTGCCAGCAGCAGGGAGGTCAATCAGCCCCAGCATTTT. This encodes CASSREVNQPQHF.

The rearrangement links TRBV9 to TRBJ2-2; D not certain. Germline lookup yields CDR1 SGDLS and CDR2 YYNGEE. CDR3 size: 13 residues. With 0 bases removed from V and 4 bases from J, the gap between germline ends came to 4 bases. CDR3 sequence reads: CASSVDTTGELFF. The CDR3 DNA reads TGTGCCAGCAGCGTAGATACCACCGGGGAGCTGTTTTTT.

The chain joins TRBV11-2 to TRBJ2-1; the match to TRBD1 covers 10 bases. This CDR3 is 15 amino acids long. Trimming cost V 0 bases and J 10 bases; bases outside gene matches: 6. Germline V gene lookup returns CDR1 SGHAT and CDR2 FQNNGV. Written as DNA, the CDR3 is TGTGCCAGCAGCTTAGACTCAGGACAGGGGGACGAGCAGTTCTTC. It is translated as CASSLDSGQGDEQFF.

The J gene is TRBJ2-7, the V gene TRBV28; a weak D match, TRBD2 (5 bases). V lost 3 bases to trimming and J lost 6 bases, with 12 bases between them. Germline V gene lookup returns CDR1 MDHEN and CDR2 SYDVKM. The CDR3 contains 13 residues. The CDR3 reads CASSLRVPGEQYF. The CDR3 bases are TGTGCCAGCAGTTTGAGGGTTCCAGGCGAGCAGTACTTC.

This clone was recorded only once. The chain links TRBV6-1 to TRBJ2-1, with 9 bases lining up with TRBD2. The germline gives CDR1 MNHNS, CDR2 SASEGT. The CDR3 contains 16 residues. The V segment lost 3 bases and the J segment 7 bases; nucleotides outside the gene matches: 10. The CDR3 loop is CASSEATSGIINEQFF. The CDR3 DNA reads TGTGCCAGCAGTGAGGCGACTAGCGGTATAATTAATGAGCAGTTCTTC.